The 30 T cell receptor beta chains below come from one sample, sequenced in a study of blood T cells in healthy people across ages. A J-beta primer mix and a sample-barcoded 5' primer were used in a second PCR of roughly 6 to 12 cycles. One entry per CDR3 protein results from TCRdb running MiXCR on the 5' RACE reads. The repertoire holds about 730,000 distinct CDR3 sequences, with 40% to 45% as singletons. Sequencing was carried out using blood. The source of these receptors is a woman aged 60 to 75 in good health.

V and J are TRBV5-1 and TRBJ1-5; 7 bases fit TRBD1. J gave up 2 bases and V 4 bases, and 6 bases lay outside the gene matches. The CDR3 length is 15 residues. Looked up from germline, CDR1 is SGHRS and CDR2 is YFSETQ. In DNA, the CDR3 is TGCGCCAGCAGCCTCTCAGGGGGAGGCAATCAGCCCCAGCATTTT. Translation gives CASSLSGGGNQPQHF.

The V gene is TRBV20-1, the J gene TRBJ2-5; D is uncertain. The CDR3 loop spans 12 amino acids. Germline CDR1 reads DFQATT; CDR2 reads SNEGSKA (reference sequence). V shed 8 bases and J shed 2 bases, with 12 bases lying between them. CDR3 nucleotide sequence: TGCAGTACTCCCCCCGCACAAGAGACCCAGTACTTC. This translates into CSTPPAQETQYF.

The V call is TRBV20-1, the J call TRBJ2-5; TRBD2 matches at 7 bases. V trimming: 0 bases; J trimming: 11 bases; junction bases outside the gene matches: 9. CDR3 size: 13 residues. Germline values: CDR1 DFQATT, CDR2 SNEGSKA (reference sequence). The CDR3, as DNA: TGCAGTGCTAGAGAAGCGGGACGAAAAGAGCAGTACTTC. This translates into CSAREAGRKEQYF.

Of note for this clonotype: The junction and the germline gene differ at one end; a read error may be behind it. This chain joins TRBV18 and TRBJ2-7; unclear D gene. Germline-derived CDR1 and CDR2 are KGHSH and LQKENI. The CDR3 totals 14 residues. As DNA, the CDR3 is TGTGTCAGCTCACCATCAGCGCACTCCTACGAGCAGTACTTC. Protein product: CVSSPSAHSYEQYF.

The CDR3 sequence: CASSFGLADYEQYF. For the CDR3, the DNA is TGTGCCAGCAGTTTCGGACTAGCGGACTACGAGCAGTACTTC. J is TRBJ2-4 and V is TRBV28; the match to TRBD2 covers 10 bases. The DNA end is a closer match to TRBJ2-7, so the J assignment may be wrong. The CDR3 loop spans 14 amino acids. Germline V gene lookup returns CDR1 MDHEN and CDR2 SYDVKM.

The chain joins TRBV6-2 or TRBV6-3 to TRBJ2-1; D tentatively fits TRBD1 or TRBD2 (5 bases each). There are 16 residues in the CDR3. Trimming took 2 bases from V and 2 from J, leaving 13 bases between them. From germline, CDR1 is MNHEY and CDR2 SVGEGT. The CDR3 DNA sequence: TGTGCCAGCAGTTACAGGGGAACACTAGCCTACAATGAGCAGTTCTTC. Translating it yields CASSYRGTLAYNEQFF.

The rearrangement uses TRBV20-1 and TRBJ2-7; TRBD1 matches 10 bases. CDR3 length equals 15 residues. Unmatched junction bases numbered 5, after V lost 0 bases and J lost 3 bases. Germline values: CDR1 DFQATT, CDR2 SNEGSKA (reference sequence). CDR3 nucleotides: TGCAGTGCTAGAGATACGGGACAGGGGCTCTACGAGCAGTACTTC. It encodes CSARDTGQGLYEQYF.

This chain joins TRBV5-6 and TRBJ2-7; perhaps TRBD2 as D (6 bases). The CDR3 has 15 residues. The V and J ends lost 0 bases and 2 bases respectively, with 12 bases between them. Germline assignment: CDR1 SGHDT and CDR2 YYEEEE. The CDR3 DNA reads TGTGCCAGCAGCTTGGGCGGGGCGTGGCCCTACGAGCAGTACTTC. Amino acid sequence: CASSLGGAWPYEQYF. Filled out from reference TRBV5-6 and TRBJ2-7, the complete variable domain reads DAGVTQSPTHLIKTRGQQVTLRCSPKSGHDTVSWYQQALGQGPQFIFQYYEEEERQRGNFPDRFSGHQFPNYSSELNVNALLLGDSALYLCASSLGGAWPYEQYFGPGTRLTVT.

The rearrangement joins TRBV9 to TRBJ2-3, with 9 bases matching TRBD1. Germline CDR1 is SGDLS and CDR2 is YYNGEE. With V trimmed by 3 bases and J by 4 bases, 6 bases remained unmatched. The CDR3 loop spans 15 amino acids. The CDR3 DNA reads as TGTGCCAGCAGCGGATACGGACAGGGGCCAGATACGCAGTATTTT. Its protein product is CASSGYGQGPDTQYF.

This clonotype was counted a few times. The chain couples TRBV7-3 to TRBJ2-6; 13 bases fit TRBD2. Trimming cost V 5 bases and J 0 bases; bases outside gene matches: 7. CDR1 is SGHTA, CDR2 FQGTGA, per germline. The CDR3 runs to 19 residues. The CDR3: CASSVRTSGGSSGANVLTF. The DNA for the CDR3 is TGTGCCAGCAGCGTCCGGACTAGCGGGGGATCCTCTGGGGCCAACGTCCTGACTTTC.

The chain joins TRBV6-6 to TRBJ1-4; no firm D call. The V gene lost 4 bases and the J gene lost 8 bases, with 14 bases spanning the gap. In germline, CDR1 is MNHNY, CDR2 SVGAGI (reference sequence). The CDR3 is 14 amino acids. CDR3 DNA sequence: TGTGCCAGCAGTTCCGTCGGCGGCCTAGAAAAACTGTTTTTT. Translation: CASSSVGGLEKLFF.

This clonotype appeared a single time. The V call is TRBV20-1, the J call TRBJ2-1, with TRBD2 identical over 8 bases. CDR3 length equals 14 residues. The germline gives CDR1 DFQATT, CDR2 SNEGSKA (reference sequence). V lost 6 bases and J lost 0; bases outside the gene matches: 4. CDR3 sequence: CSAPLAGSYNEQFF. The CDR3 region has the DNA TGCAGTGCACCTCTAGCGGGCTCCTACAATGAGCAGTTCTTC.

A few counts support this clonotype. V usage is TRBV6-5 and J usage is TRBJ2-3; TRBD1 might be the D (6 bases). This CDR3 has 14 amino acids. Germline CDR1 MNHEY, CDR2 SVGAGI. The V end lost 5 bases, the J end lost 1 base, and 10 bases lay between the germline ends. The CDR3 loop reads CASSTQGRTDTQYF. The CDR3 DNA is TGTGCCAGCAGTACACAGGGTCGCACAGATACGCAGTATTTT.

This clonotype was seen a handful of times. DNA for the CDR3: TGTGCCAGCAGCGCCCTCGCGTTATACAATGAGCAGTTCTTC. This sequence encodes CASSALALYNEQFF. The chain is built from TRBV7-9 and TRBJ2-1; D gene ambiguous. Germline-derived CDR1 and CDR2 are SEHNR and FQNEAQ (reference sequence). The CDR3 totals 14 residues. V lost 5 bases and J lost 4, with 12 bases in between.

V is TRBV29-1 and J is TRBJ2-5; TRBD2 might be the D (5 bases). The J call may be faulty, since TRBJ2-7 better matches the DNA end. Germline CDR1 is SQVTM and CDR2 is ANQGSEA. This CDR3 has 12 amino acids. The CDR3: CSVATGFGEQYF. CDR3 in DNA: TGCAGCGTAGCTACGGGGTTCGGCGAGCAGTACTTC.

The chain uses TRBV18 and TRBJ2-4; 8 positions match TRBD1. Matching the DNA end better, TRBJ2-7 makes the J call doubtful. CDR1 KGHSH and CDR2 LQKENI come from the germline V gene. The CDR3 runs to 16 residues. Written as DNA, the CDR3 is TGTGCCAGCTCACCACCGCTTGGACAGGGTCCCCACGAGCAGTACTTC. Its protein product is CASSPPLGQGPHEQYF.

There are a few counts of this clonotype. This rearrangement joins TRBV29-1 to TRBJ1-1; D is ambiguous. CDR1 and CDR2 (germline): SQVTM, ANQGSEA. This CDR3 spans 12 amino acids. Trimming stripped 4 bases from V and 1 base from J, with 7 bases between. The CDR3 DNA follows: TGCAGCGTTGTCGGCGAGAACACTGAAGCTTTCTTT. It specifies CSVVGENTEAFF.

This clonotype occurred a few times. CDR3: CASRNDRGPILNYGYTF. The CDR3 coding sequence is TGTGCCAGCAGGAACGACAGGGGCCCGATCTTAAACTATGGCTACACCTTC. The chain links TRBV7-9 to TRBJ1-2; TRBD1 agrees at 8 bases. V lost 6 bases, J lost 2 bases, and 14 bases stayed unmatched. CDR1 and CDR2 from the germline V gene are SEHNR and FQNEAQ (reference sequence). There are 17 residues in the CDR3.

This clonotype was seen only a few times. The chain has TRBV7-6 and TRBJ2-1; the D gene is possibly TRBD2 (5 bases). V shed 0 bases and J shed 13 bases, with 22 bases lying between them. The CDR3 is 16 residues long. Germline values: CDR1 SGHVS, CDR2 FNYEAQ. CDR3 residues: CASSLATPSFQETQFF. The CDR3 region has the DNA TGTGCCAGCAGCTTAGCGACCCCTAGCTTCCAAGAGACCCAGTTCTTC.

This chain links TRBV20-1 with TRBJ2-3; D is uncertain. The germline V gene encodes CDR1 DFQATT and CDR2 SNEGSKA (reference sequence). V was clipped by 1 base and J by 4 bases, with 12 bases between them. The CDR3 contains 14 residues. CDR3 nucleotide sequence: TGCAGTGCTAGAGTGGCGTTTGGTGCAGATACGCAGTATTTT. It yields the protein CSARVAFGADTQYF.

This clonotype was seen more than once but under ten times. The chain links TRBV15 to TRBJ1-5; D gene unclear. The CDR3 runs 12 residues. Germline V gene sequence: CDR1 LNHNV, CDR2 YYDKDF (reference sequence). The V gene lost 0 bases and the J gene lost 6 bases, with 3 bases spanning the gap. Written as DNA, the CDR3 is TGTGCCACCAGCAGAGATACTCAGCCCCAGCATTTT. Translation: CATSRDTQPQHF.

The chain recombines TRBV12-3 or TRBV12-4 with TRBJ1-5; a weak D match, TRBD1 (6 bases). The CDR3 has 15 amino acids. V was pared by 5 bases and J by 0 bases, with 11 bases between. This CDR3 reads CASSRGGASNQPQHF. The CDR3 DNA reads TGTGCCAGCAGTCGGGGGGGGGCTAGCAATCAGCCCCAGCATTTT.

This clonotype appeared a few times. V and J are TRBV2 and TRBJ2-3; 9 nucleotides line up with TRBD2. V shed 7 bases, J shed 3 bases, and the junction held 2 bases outside the gene matches. The CDR3 contains 13 residues. Germline V gives CDR1 SNHLY, CDR2 FYNNEI. CDR3 in amino acids: CASKTSGTDTQYF. The CDR3 coding sequence is TGTGCCAGCAAAACTAGCGGGACAGATACGCAGTATTTT.

This clonotype was picked up a small number of times. This chain links TRBV7-8 with TRBJ2-3; 11 bases fit TRBD2. The CDR3 runs 16 residues. Germline loops: CDR1 SGHVS, CDR2 FQNEAQ. The J segment lost 3 bases and the V segment lost 4 bases, leaving 6 bases of the junction unmatched. This CDR3 reads CASSYWTSGWTDTQYF. CDR3 coding DNA: TGTGCCAGCAGCTACTGGACTAGCGGGTGGACAGATACGCAGTATTTT.

The chain combines TRBV4-1 with TRBJ2-7, with 7 bases identical to TRBD1. Germline trimming cut 0 bases from V and 3 bases from J; bases unmatched to any gene: 8. The CDR3 sequence is 16 residues long. The germline V gene encodes CDR1 MGHRA and CDR2 YSYEKL. The CDR3 region is CASSQDGERGRYEQYF. The CDR3 coding sequence is TGCGCCAGCAGCCAAGATGGAGAGAGGGGGCGCTACGAGCAGTACTTC.

The chain uses TRBV28 and TRBJ2-7, with 9 bases fitting TRBD1. CDR1 is MDHEN, CDR2 SYDVKM, per germline. V lost 8 bases, J lost 2 bases, and 7 bases stayed unmatched. The CDR3 sequence is 14 residues long. As DNA, the CDR3 is TGTGCCAGCGGAGGGACAGGGTTGGCCTACGAGCAGTACTTC. It specifies CASGGTGLAYEQYF.

J is TRBJ2-3 and V is TRBV6-5, with 7 bases that match TRBD2. V trimming: 2 bases; J trimming: 1 base; junction bases outside the gene matches: 3. The CDR3 sequence is 15 residues long. Germline CDR1 and CDR2: MNHEY and SVGAGI. DNA of the CDR3: TGTGCCAGCAGTTACGCGGGAGCGGGCACAGATACGCAGTATTTT. Translated: CASSYAGAGTDTQYF.

In this sample, this clonotype turned up a few times. This chain connects TRBV6-5 to TRBJ2-7; D is possibly TRBD1 (6 bases). The ends were cut back, 2 bases at V and 3 bases at J, with 8 bases in the middle. The CDR3 runs to 13 residues. Germline V gene lookup returns CDR1 MNHEY and CDR2 SVGAGI. This CDR3 is CASSYGRGYEQYF. Here the CDR3 DNA reads TGTGCCAGCAGTTACGGCAGGGGCTACGAGCAGTACTTC.

This clonotype was observed many times. V gene TRBV10-3 combines with J gene TRBJ2-3; D gene unclear. This CDR3 contains 11 residues. V lost 10 bases and J 6 bases, leaving 11 bases between the germline ends. Germline CDR1 and CDR2: ENHRY and SYGVKD. The CDR3 region is CATLSVDTQYF. In nucleotides, the CDR3 is TGTGCCACTCTATCCGTGGATACGCAGTATTTT.

CDR3: CSARGNRSYNEQYF. The CDR3 DNA sequence: TGCAGTGCTAGAGGAAATAGATCCTACAATGAGCAGTACTTC. This rearrangement joins TRBV20-1 to TRBJ2-7, with unresolved D. CDR3 length: 14 residues. Germline CDR1 and CDR2: DFQATT and SNEGSKA (reference sequence). Between the trimmed V and J ends, which lost 1 base and 7 bases, there was a span of 17 bases.